These 21 T cell receptor beta chains came from one sample sequenced in a study of blood T cell repertoires in COVID-19. Using immunoSEQ multiplex PCR, the repertoire was profiled, and TCRdb retains in-frame clones only, with some absent. The data contain around 300,000 clones, approximately 90% of them seen just once; the ten biggest clones take up less than 3%. Input material: peripheral blood. Source of these receptors: a woman aged 30 to 39 with active or convalescent COVID-19.

The V and J genes are TRBV4-3 and TRBJ2-1; 13 bases are a match to TRBD2. Germline V gene data show CDR1 as LGHNA and CDR2 as YSLEER. With V trimmed by 0 bases and J by 4 bases, 3 bases remained unmatched. The CDR3 totals 17 residues. For the CDR3, the DNA is TGCGCCAGCAGCCAAGACCAGGGACTAGCGGGGTACAATGAGCAGTTCTTC. This gives the protein CASSQDQGLAGYNEQFF.

The count of this clone is one. V gene TRBV2 combines with J gene TRBJ2-3; D is perhaps TRBD2 (5 bases). V lost 6 bases to trimming and J lost 5 bases, with 15 bases between them. Germline CDR1 and CDR2: SNHLY and FYNNEI. This CDR3 has 14 amino acids. The CDR3 is CASSIRGPRDTQYF. The CDR3 region has the DNA TGTGCCAGCAGCATTAGAGGGCCGAGAGATACGCAGTATTTT.

The chain carries TRBV28 and TRBJ1-6, with D possibly TRBD1 on 6 matching bases. V was trimmed by 8 bases and J by 3 bases, leaving 11 bases between them. The CDR3 extends over 14 amino acids. Germline-derived CDR1 and CDR2 are MDHEN and SYDVKM. The CDR3 DNA reads TGTGCCAGCCGGGACATTATCTATAATTCACCCCTCCACTTT. It specifies CASRDIIYNSPLHF.

This chain joins TRBV9 and TRBJ2-1, with 10 nucleotides matching TRBD2. Germline V gene data show CDR1 as SGDLS and CDR2 as YYNGEE. The ends lost 4 bases at V and 9 bases at J; junction bases unmatched: 10. CDR3 length: 15 residues. The CDR3 DNA sequence: TGTGCCAGCAGCAATAGCGGGGGGACTGTGTTTGAGCAGTTCTTC. Translated: CASSNSGGTVFEQFF.

The chain uses TRBV5-1 and TRBJ1-1; no clear D. Germline values: CDR1 SGHRS, CDR2 YFSETQ. Trimming took off 2 bases at V and 0 bases at J, with 8 bases between the two ends. The CDR3 has 14 amino acids. In DNA form, the CDR3 reads TGCGCCAGCAGCTTAGCGAATATGAACACTGAAGCTTTCTTT. Protein: CASSLANMNTEAFF.

The chain joins TRBV28 to TRBJ1-5; no clear D gene. CDR1 is MDHEN and CDR2 is SYDVKM in the germline V gene. V was shortened by 3 bases and J by 0 bases, with 9 bases between the two germline ends. The CDR3 contains 15 residues. The chain's CDR3 is CASSLRDISNQPQHF. CDR3 in DNA: TGTGCCAGCAGTTTGAGAGATATTAGCAATCAGCCCCAGCATTTT.

The chain couples TRBV19 to TRBJ2-7, with 7 bases lining up with TRBD1. The V gene's germline CDR1 is LNHDA and CDR2 SQIVND (reference sequence). V lost 5 bases and J lost 2; bases outside the gene matches: 6. The CDR3 length is 14 residues. CDR3 sequence reads: CASSARGHTYEQYF. CDR3 DNA sequence: TGTGCCAGTAGTGCTAGGGGGCACACCTACGAGCAGTACTTC.

This chain uses TRBV24-1 with TRBJ2-1; 10 nucleotides agree with TRBD2. Germline assignment: CDR1 KGHDR and CDR2 SFDVKD. Trimming at V came to 9 bases and at J to 7 bases, leaving 5 bases not matched to a gene. The CDR3 consists of 13 residues. CDR3 sequence: CATSSGGRNEQFF. CDR3 DNA: TGTGCCACCTCTAGCGGGGGCCGGAATGAGCAGTTCTTC.

This clone has more than one count but fewer than ten. The chain uses TRBV3-1 (or the pseudogene TRBV3-2) and TRBJ2-2; 7 bases align to TRBD1. The germline V gene has CDR1 LGHDT and CDR2 YNNKEL (reference sequence). V gave up 5 bases and J gave up 10 bases; unmatched junction bases: 13. There are 15 residues in the CDR3. The CDR3 is CASSIGQARGEELFF. The CDR3 region has the DNA TGTGCCAGCAGCATCGGACAGGCCCGAGGAGAGGAGCTGTTTTTT.

This chain connects TRBV6-4 to TRBJ2-1; 9 bases are shared with TRBD2. CDR3 size: 14 residues. Germline CDR1 and CDR2: MRHNA and SNTAGT. The V gene end was trimmed by 4 bases and the J gene end by 6 bases; junction bases not matched to a gene: 4. The CDR3 DNA reads as TGTGCCAGCAGTGTAGGTAGCGGGGGCAATGAGCAGTTCTTC. Translation gives CASSVGSGGNEQFF.

The rearrangement links TRBV9 to TRBJ2-1; 9 bases line up with TRBD1. The CDR3 runs 15 residues. V lost 6 bases, J lost 5 bases, and 9 bases stayed unmatched. From germline, CDR1 is SGDLS and CDR2 YYNGEE. The DNA of the CDR3 is TGTGCCAGCAAGCCCGGGACAGGGTTTGACAATGAGCAGTTCTTC. Translating gives CASKPGTGFDNEQFF. The whole variable domain, remainder taken from reference TRBV9 and TRBJ2-1, is DSGVTQTPKHLITATGQRVTLRCSPRSGDLSVYWYQQSLDQGLQFLIQYYNGEERAKGNILERFSAQQFPDLHSELNLSSLELGDSALYFCASKPGTGFDNEQFFGPGTRLTVL.

V is TRBV4-3 and J is TRBJ1-1; 8 nucleotides line up with TRBD1. The J segment lost 7 bases and the V segment lost 4 bases, leaving 11 bases of the junction unmatched. The germline CDR1 and CDR2 sequences are LGHNA and YSLEER. The CDR3 extends over 15 amino acids. The CDR3 loop reads CASSRGGQGVDEAFF. CDR3 nucleotides: TGCGCCAGCAGCCGCGGAGGACAGGGCGTTGATGAAGCTTTCTTT.

Concerning this clone: At one end, the junction sequence differs from germline, possibly due to a read error. This chain connects TRBV7-7 to TRBJ2-1; tentative D call: TRBD2 (6 bases). The CDR3 totals 13 residues. CDR1 is SSHAT, CDR2 FNYEAQ, per germline (reference sequence). This CDR3 is CASSLDPGDEQFF. In DNA, the CDR3 is TGTGCTAGCAGCTTAGATCCGGGAGATGAGCAGTTCTTC.

The chain employs TRBV28 and TRBJ2-2; D remains unclear. Germline V gene data show CDR1 as MDHEN and CDR2 as SYDVKM. The ends were cut back, 6 bases at V and 9 bases at J, with 17 bases in the middle. This CDR3 region has 14 residues. In DNA, the CDR3 is TGTGCCAGCAGAACGACTGAGTCGGTTAGGGAGCTGTTTTTT. The encoded protein is CASRTTESVRELFF.

This sequence joins TRBV5-1 and TRBJ1-5, with D possibly TRBD1 on 5 matching bases. CDR1 is SGHRS, CDR2 YFSETQ, per germline. With 7 bases removed from V and 3 bases from J, the gap between germline ends came to 11 bases. The CDR3 runs to 13 residues. The CDR3: CASRQGNNQPQHF. In DNA form, the CDR3 reads TGCGCCAGCCGCCAGGGTAACAATCAGCCCCAGCATTTT. Looking up the rest from reference TRBV5-1 and TRBJ1-5 gives the full variable domain: KAGVTQTPRYLIKTRGQQVTLSCSPISGHRSVSWYQQTPGQGLQFLFEYFSETQRNKGNFPGRFSGRQFSNSRSEMNVSTLELGDSALYLCASRQGNNQPQHFGDGTRLSIL.

The genes are TRBV3-1 (or the pseudogene TRBV3-2) and TRBJ2-1; D remains ambiguous. Germline CDR1 reads LGHDT; CDR2 reads YNNKEL (reference sequence). V was pared by 3 bases and J by 6 bases, with 9 bases between. The CDR3 sequence is 13 residues long. For the CDR3, the DNA is TGTGCCAGCAGCCAGGGCAGCTGCAATGAGCAGTTCTTC. Protein: CASSQGSCNEQFF.

The rearrangement uses TRBV4-1 and TRBJ2-3; D unresolved. Trimming took off 0 bases at V and 4 bases at J, with 8 bases between the two ends. The length of the CDR3 is 14 residues. The germline V gene has CDR1 MGHRA and CDR2 YSYEKL. CDR3 DNA: TGCGCCAGCAGCCAAGATCCTAACTCAGATACGCAGTATTTT. Protein product: CASSQDPNSDTQYF.

This clone showed up just a few times. The chain has TRBV28 and TRBJ1-1; possible D gene TRBD1, 5 bases. Trimming shortened V by 7 bases and J by 0 bases, and 12 bases separated the two germline ends. CDR1 is MDHEN, CDR2 SYDVKM, per germline. The CDR3 contains 14 residues. CDR3 coding DNA: TGTGCCAGCAAAGACCAGGGCTTGAACACTGAAGCTTTCTTT. Its translation: CASKDQGLNTEAFF.

The gene calls are TRBV30 and TRBJ1-6, with D uncertain. Germline values: CDR1 GTSNPN, CDR2 SVGIG (reference sequence). This CDR3 spans 17 amino acids. Trimming removed 0 bases from V and 0 bases from J, with 12 bases in between. CDR3 region: CAWSVGRTSSYNSPLHF. In nucleotides, the CDR3 is TGTGCCTGGAGTGTAGGACGGACTAGCTCCTATAATTCACCCCTCCACTTT.

The sample holds many counts of this clone. The chain recombines TRBV28 with TRBJ1-2, with TRBD1 as a possible D gene (6 bases). Trimming took 6 bases from V and 1 from J, leaving 42 bases between them. From germline, CDR1 is MDHEN and CDR2 SYDVKM. The CDR3 has 24 residues. As DNA, the CDR3 is TGTGCCAGCAGCCATCCATACAGGGATCCGCTGGGGGACGGTCGCTGGGGGAGTAACTATGGCTACACCTTC. Its protein product is CASSHPYRDPLGDGRWGSNYGYTF.

The CDR3 is CASSPQGGDYGYTF. CDR3 nucleotides: TGTGCCAGCAGCCCTCAGGGAGGGGACTATGGCTACACCTTC. J is TRBJ1-2 and V is TRBV7-3; D perhaps matches TRBD1 (5 bases). This CDR3 comprises 14 residues. Germline V CDR1 and CDR2: SGHTA, FQGTGA. V was clipped by 5 bases and J by 3 bases, with 13 bases between them.